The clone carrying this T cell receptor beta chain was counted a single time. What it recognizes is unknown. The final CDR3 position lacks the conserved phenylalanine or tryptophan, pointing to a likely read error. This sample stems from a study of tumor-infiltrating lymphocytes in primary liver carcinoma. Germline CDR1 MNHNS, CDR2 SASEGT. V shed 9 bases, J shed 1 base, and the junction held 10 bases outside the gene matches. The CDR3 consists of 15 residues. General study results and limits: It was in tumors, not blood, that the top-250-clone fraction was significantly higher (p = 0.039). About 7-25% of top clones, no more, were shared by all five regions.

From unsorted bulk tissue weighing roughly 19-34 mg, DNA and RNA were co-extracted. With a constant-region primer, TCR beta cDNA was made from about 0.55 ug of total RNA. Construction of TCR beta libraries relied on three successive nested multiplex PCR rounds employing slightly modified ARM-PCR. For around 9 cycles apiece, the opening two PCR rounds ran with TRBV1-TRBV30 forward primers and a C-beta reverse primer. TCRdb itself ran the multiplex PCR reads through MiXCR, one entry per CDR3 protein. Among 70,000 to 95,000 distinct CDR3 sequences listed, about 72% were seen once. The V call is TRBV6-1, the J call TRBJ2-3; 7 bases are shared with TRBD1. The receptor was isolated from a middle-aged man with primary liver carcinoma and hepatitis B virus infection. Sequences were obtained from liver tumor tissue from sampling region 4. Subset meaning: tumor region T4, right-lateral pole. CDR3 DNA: TGTGCCAGTAGTATCCGGACAGGCCGCACAGATACGCAGTATTAT. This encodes CASSIRTGRTDTQYY.